The entry that follows covers one T cell receptor (beta chain) sequence. The target of this receptor is not known. No base qualities exist here, and no much larger clone lies one base off it. From the germline V gene, CDR1 is SGDLS and CDR2 is YYNGEE. The CDR3 measures 14 amino acids from cysteine to phenylalanine. This entry keeps only the CDR3 DNA: 42 bases, framed from base 1. V is cut back by 3 bases and J by 12 bases, with 9 bases in the junction unmatched. TCRbeta CDR3 regions were amplified from genomic DNA using the immunoSEQ Assay, a bias-controlled multiplex PCR. The study's own analysis went as follows. Within the assay, amplification of reference gene primers was used to estimate how many nucleated cells each sample contained. To quantify the absolute abundance of each unique TCRbeta CDR3 rearrangement, sequence reads were collapsed and filtered. For each sample, productive Simpson clonality was calculated as the square root of Simpson's diversity index across productive rearrangements. The clones in this table, taken by TCRdb from immuneACCESS, are in-frame only. Not every clone is retained; where verified, under half of the shortfall comes from an unresolved V gene, and the cause of the rest is unknown. V and J calls and clone size are given by that table; D and trimming were obtained from the DNA. Counted in this sample were about 130,000 clones; 75% to 90% of them appeared once. Approximately 4.3% of the sample belongs to the ten largest clones.

Each collaborating institution followed its own protocols to collect whole blood in K2EDTA tubes. For TCRbeta analysis, collaborators shipped samples as frozen whole blood, isolated PBMCs, or DNA extracted from either of those sample types. This entry belongs to a study of blood T cell repertoires in COVID-19 (dated by TCRdb to the early 2020s). The study in broad terms: The collaborator samples originated in the United States, Italy and Spain and spanned the acute and convalescent phases of COVID-19. The samples were drawn from the first 160 participants of the ongoing ImmuneRACE study and from 1,254 subjects provided by 6 global collaborators. Nearly every sample came with metadata listing a de-identified subject ID, COVID-19 status, age in years and sex. The material from the prospective study consisted of cDNA or gDNA derived from T cells, B-cell-depleted T cells, or PBMCs. Deeply sampled blood TCRbeta repertoires from subjects exposed to, actively infected with, or recovered from COVID-19 were included in the dataset. HLA class I and class II types, where available, came from metadata supplied by the sample provider rather than from assay-based typing. The repertoires were released in a freely available public database meant as a resource for research on the immune response to SARS-CoV-2. Study-wide findings and limitations: How much clinical and demographic metadata was included differed by source and by participant, and the metadata was provided uncurated.

The material sequenced was peripheral blood. The TCR was taken from a human donor in a cohort sampled during active COVID-19. Here the chain combines TRBV9 and TRBJ2-1, and 10 junction bases match TRBD2. In nucleotides, the sequence is TGTGCCAGCAGCGCTAGCGGGAGACTCTTGGGGCAGTTCTTC. This translates into CASSASGRLLGQFF. With the rest looked up from the reference TRBV9 and TRBJ2-1 genes rather than sequenced, the full variable domain is DSGVTQTPKHLITATGQRVTLRCSPRSGDLSVYWYQQSLDQGLQFLIQYYNGEERAKGNILERFSAQQFPDLHSELNLSSLELGDSALYFCASSASGRLLGQFFGPGTRLTVL.